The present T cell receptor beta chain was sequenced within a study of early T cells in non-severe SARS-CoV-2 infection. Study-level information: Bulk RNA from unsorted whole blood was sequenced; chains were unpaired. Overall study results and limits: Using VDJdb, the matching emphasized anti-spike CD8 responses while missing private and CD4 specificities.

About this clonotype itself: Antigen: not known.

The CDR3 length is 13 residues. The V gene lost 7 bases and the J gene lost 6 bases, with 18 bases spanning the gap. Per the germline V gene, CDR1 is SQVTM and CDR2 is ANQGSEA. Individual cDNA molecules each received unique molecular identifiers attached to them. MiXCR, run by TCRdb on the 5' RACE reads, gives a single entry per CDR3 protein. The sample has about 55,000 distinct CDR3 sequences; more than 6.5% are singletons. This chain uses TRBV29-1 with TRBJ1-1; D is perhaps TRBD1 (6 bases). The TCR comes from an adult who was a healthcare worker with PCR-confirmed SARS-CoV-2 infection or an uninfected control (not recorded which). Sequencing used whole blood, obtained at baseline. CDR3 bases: TGCAGCGCGGGCGGGGCTGCAGGGGCTGAAGCTTTCTTT. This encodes CSAGGAAGAEAFF.